This T cell receptor (beta chain) was observed in a study of PD-1 blockade in classical Hodgkin lymphoma. The data were produced by immunoSEQ multiplex PCR, yet TCRdb's version contains in-frame clones alone and is incomplete. The profile shows some 100,000 clones, approximately 94% of them singletons. This CDR3 contains 15 residues. Deletions cut 5 bases from V and 0 bases from J, with 12 bases between. CDR1 SGHRS and CDR2 YFSETQ come from the germline V gene. There are a few counts of this clone. Its antigen is currently unknown. Study-level points and caveats: Newly diagnosed patients were reported to exhibit reduced baseline TCR diversity relative to healthy donors.

Time point in this sample: cycle 4 day 1 (C4D1), after more than five weeks of nivolumab. Patients all relapsed after autologous stem cell transplantation, and there was variation in brentuximab vedotin exposure. This receptor was obtained from a human donor with classical Hodgkin lymphoma. This chain links TRBV5-1 with TRBJ1-5; possibly TRBD1 for D (5 bases). The input for sequencing was peripheral blood mononuclear cells (PBMCs), taken before the fourth cycle of nivolumab. For the CDR3, the DNA is TGCGCCAGCAGATCAGGGACGGATAGCAATCAGCCCCAGCATTTT. As protein: CASRSGTDSNQPQHF.